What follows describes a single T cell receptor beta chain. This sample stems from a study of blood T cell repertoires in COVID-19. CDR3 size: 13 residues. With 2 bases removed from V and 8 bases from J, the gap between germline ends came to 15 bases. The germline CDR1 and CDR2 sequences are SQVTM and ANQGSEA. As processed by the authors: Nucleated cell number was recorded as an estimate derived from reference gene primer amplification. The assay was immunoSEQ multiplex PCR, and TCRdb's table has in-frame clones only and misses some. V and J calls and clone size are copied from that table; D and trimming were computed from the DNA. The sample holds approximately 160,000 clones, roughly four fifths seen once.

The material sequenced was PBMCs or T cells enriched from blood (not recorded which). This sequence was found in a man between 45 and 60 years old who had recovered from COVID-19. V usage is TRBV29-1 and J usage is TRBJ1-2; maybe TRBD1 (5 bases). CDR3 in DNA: TGCAGCGTTGAAAAGGGGTCGGTTCTGGGCTACACCTTC. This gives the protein CSVEKGSVLGYTF.